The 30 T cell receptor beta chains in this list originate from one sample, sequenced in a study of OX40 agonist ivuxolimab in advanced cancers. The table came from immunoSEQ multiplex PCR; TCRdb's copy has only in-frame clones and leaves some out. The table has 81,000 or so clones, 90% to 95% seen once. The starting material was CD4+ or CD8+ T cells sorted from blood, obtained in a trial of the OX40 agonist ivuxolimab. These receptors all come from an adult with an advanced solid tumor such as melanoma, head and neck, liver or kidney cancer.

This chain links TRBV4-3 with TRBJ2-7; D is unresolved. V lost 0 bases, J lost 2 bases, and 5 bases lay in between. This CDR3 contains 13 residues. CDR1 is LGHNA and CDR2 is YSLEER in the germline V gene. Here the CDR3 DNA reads TGCGCCAGCAGCCAAGACGTGACCTACGAGCAGTACTTC. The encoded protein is CASSQDVTYEQYF.

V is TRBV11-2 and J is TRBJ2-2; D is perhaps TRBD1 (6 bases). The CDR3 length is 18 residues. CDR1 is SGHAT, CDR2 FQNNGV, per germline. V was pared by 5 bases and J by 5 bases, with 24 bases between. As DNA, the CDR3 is TGTGCCAGCAGCCACCGGTCATCGGTGAACAGGGCGACCGGGGAGCTGTTTTTT. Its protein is CASSHRSSVNRATGELFF.

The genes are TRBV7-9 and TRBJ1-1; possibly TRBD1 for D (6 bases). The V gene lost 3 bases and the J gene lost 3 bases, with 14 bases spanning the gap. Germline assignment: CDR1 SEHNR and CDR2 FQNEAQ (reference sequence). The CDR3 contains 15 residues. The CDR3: CASSLYREEDTEAFF. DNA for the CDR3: TGTGCCAGCAGCTTGTACAGGGAGGAGGACACTGAAGCTTTCTTT.

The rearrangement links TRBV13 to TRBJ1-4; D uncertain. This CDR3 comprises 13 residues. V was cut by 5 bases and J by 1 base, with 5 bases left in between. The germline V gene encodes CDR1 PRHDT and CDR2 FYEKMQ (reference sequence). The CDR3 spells CASSRGTNEKLFF. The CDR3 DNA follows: TGTGCCAGCAGCCGAGGAACTAATGAAAAACTGTTTTTT.

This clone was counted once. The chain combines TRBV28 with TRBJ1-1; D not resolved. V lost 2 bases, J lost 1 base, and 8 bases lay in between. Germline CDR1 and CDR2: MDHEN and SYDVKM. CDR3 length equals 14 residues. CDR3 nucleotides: TGTGCCAGCAGTTTAATGGCGGGGAACACTGAAGCTTTCTTT. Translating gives CASSLMAGNTEAFF.

The chain's CDR3 is CASSPLGQGYGEQYF. The DNA of the CDR3 is TGTGCCAGCAGTCCCCTAGGACAGGGTTACGGCGAGCAGTACTTC. The genes are TRBV27 and TRBJ2-7; 8 bases match TRBD1. Germline lookup yields CDR1 MNHEY and CDR2 SMNVEV (reference sequence). Germline trimming cut 5 bases from V and 6 bases from J; bases unmatched to any gene: 12. The length of the CDR3 is 15 residues.

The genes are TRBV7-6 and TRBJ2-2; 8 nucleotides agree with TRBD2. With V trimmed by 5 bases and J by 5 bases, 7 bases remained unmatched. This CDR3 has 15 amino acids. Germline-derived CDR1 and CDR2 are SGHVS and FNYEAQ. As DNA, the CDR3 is TGTGCCAGCAGCCTGAGCGGGAGCGGGACCGGGGAGCTGTTTTTT. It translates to CASSLSGSGTGELFF.

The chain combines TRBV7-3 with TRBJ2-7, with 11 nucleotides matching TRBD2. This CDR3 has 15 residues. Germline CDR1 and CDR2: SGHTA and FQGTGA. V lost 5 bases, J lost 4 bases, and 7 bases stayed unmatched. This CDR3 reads CASSTPGLAVYEQYF. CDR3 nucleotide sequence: TGTGCCAGCAGCACTCCGGGACTAGCGGTGTACGAGCAGTACTTC.

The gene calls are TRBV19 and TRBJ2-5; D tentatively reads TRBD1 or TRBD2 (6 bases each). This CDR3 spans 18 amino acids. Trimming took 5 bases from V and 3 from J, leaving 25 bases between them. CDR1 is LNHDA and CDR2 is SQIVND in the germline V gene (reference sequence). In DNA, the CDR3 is TGTGCCAGTAGTCACCCACCCGGGGGCCCCCCCAGGGAAGAGACCCAGTACTTC. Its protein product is CASSHPPGGPPREETQYF. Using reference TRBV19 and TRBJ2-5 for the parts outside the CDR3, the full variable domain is DGGITQSPKYLFRKEGQNVTLSCEQNLNHDAMYWYRQDPGQGLRLIYYSQIVNDFQKGDIAEGYSVSREKKESFPLTVTSAQKNPTAFYLCASSHPPGGPPREETQYFGPGTRLLVL.

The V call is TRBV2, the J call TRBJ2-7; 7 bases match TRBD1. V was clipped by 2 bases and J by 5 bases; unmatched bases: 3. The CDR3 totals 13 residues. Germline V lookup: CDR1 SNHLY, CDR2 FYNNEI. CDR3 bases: TGTGCCAGCAGTGAACCCGACAGGGACGAGCAGTACTTC. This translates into CASSEPDRDEQYF.

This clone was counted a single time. For the CDR3, the DNA is TGTGCCATCAGTAACCTTTACCGGGACAGGGGGCCCCACGAGCAGTACTTC. This gives the protein CAISNLYRDRGPHEQYF. The V and J genes are TRBV10-3 and TRBJ2-7; TRBD1 matches at 12 bases. V shed 5 bases and J 5 bases; nucleotides not matched to a gene: 13. The CDR3 contains 17 residues. Germline CDR1 is ENHRY and CDR2 is SYGVKD.

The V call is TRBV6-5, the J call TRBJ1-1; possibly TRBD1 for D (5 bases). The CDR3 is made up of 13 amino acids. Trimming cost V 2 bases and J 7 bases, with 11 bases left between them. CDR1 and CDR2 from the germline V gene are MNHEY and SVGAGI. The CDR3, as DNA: TGTGCCAGCAGTTACGGGGGAGGGTTTGAAGCTTTCTTT. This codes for CASSYGGGFEAFF.

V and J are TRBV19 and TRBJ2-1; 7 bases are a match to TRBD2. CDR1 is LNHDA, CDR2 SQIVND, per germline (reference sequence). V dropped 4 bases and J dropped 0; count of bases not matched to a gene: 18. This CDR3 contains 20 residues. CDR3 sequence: CASSKSGTTDFLSSYNEQFF. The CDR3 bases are TGTGCCAGTAGTAAATCCGGGACTACAGACTTCTTGAGCTCCTACAATGAGCAGTTCTTC. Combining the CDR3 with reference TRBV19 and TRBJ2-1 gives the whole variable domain DGGITQSPKYLFRKEGQNVTLSCEQNLNHDAMYWYRQDPGQGLRLIYYSQIVNDFQKGDIAEGYSVSREKKESFPLTVTSAQKNPTAFYLCASSKSGTTDFLSSYNEQFFGPGTRLTVL.

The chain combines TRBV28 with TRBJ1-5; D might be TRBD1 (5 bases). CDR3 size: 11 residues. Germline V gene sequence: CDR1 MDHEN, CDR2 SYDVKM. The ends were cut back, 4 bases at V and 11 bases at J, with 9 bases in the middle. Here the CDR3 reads CASSSGLAQHF. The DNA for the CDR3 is TGTGCCAGCAGTTCAGGGCTGGCCCAGCATTTT.

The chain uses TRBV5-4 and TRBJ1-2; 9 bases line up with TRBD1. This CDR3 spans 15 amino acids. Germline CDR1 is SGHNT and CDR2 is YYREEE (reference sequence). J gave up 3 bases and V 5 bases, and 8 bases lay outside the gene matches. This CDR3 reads CASRETGGLDYGYTF. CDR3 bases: TGTGCCAGCAGGGAAACAGGGGGCCTGGACTATGGCTACACCTTC. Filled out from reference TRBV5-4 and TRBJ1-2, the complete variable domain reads ETGVTQSPTHLIKTRGQQVTLRCSSQSGHNTVSWYQQALGQGPQFIFQYYREEENGRGNFPPRFSGLQFPNYSSELNVNALELDDSALYLCASRETGGLDYGYTFGSGTRLTVV.

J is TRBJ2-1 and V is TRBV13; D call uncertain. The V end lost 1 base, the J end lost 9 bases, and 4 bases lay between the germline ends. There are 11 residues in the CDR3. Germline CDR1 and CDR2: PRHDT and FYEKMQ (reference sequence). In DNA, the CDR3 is TGTGCCAGCAGCTTAGTCGGTGAGCAGTTCTTC. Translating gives CASSLVGEQFF.

CDR3 sequence (DNA): TGTGCCAGCAGCTTAGTGGGCGGGAGGGACTACGAGCAGTACTTC. It yields the protein CASSLVGGRDYEQYF. The genes are TRBV11-2 and TRBJ2-7; 9 positions agree with TRBD2. This CDR3 has 15 amino acids. Looked up from germline, CDR1 is SGHAT and CDR2 is FQNNGV. The trim removed 1 base at V and 3 bases at J, leaving 4 bases unmatched.

The chain's CDR3 is CASSPETRGETQYF. The DNA for the CDR3 is TGTGCCAGCAGCCCAGAGACCCGAGGAGAGACCCAGTACTTC. The chain combines TRBV7-7 with TRBJ2-5; D remains unclear. V was trimmed by 5 bases and J by 4 bases, leaving 14 bases between them. The CDR3 contains 14 residues. The V gene's germline CDR1 is SSHAT and CDR2 FNYEAQ (reference sequence).

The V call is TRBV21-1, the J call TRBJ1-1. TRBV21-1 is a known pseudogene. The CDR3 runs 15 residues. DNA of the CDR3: TGTGCCAGCAGCAAAAGTTCTGGGGTGGTGACTGAAGCTTTCTTT. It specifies CASSKSSGVVTEAFF.

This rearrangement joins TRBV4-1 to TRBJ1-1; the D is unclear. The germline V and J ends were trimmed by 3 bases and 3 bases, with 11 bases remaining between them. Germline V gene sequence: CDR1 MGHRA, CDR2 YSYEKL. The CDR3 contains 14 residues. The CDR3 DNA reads TGCGCCAGCAGCCATATATCAGAGGACACTGAAGCTTTCTTT. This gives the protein CASSHISEDTEAFF.

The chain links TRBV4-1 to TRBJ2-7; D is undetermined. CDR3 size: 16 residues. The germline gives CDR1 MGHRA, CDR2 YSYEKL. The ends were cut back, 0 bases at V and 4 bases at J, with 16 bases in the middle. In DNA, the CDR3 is TGCGCCAGCAGCCAAGAATCCTCTTCCCCCGGGTACGAGCAGTACTTC. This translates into CASSQESSSPGYEQYF.

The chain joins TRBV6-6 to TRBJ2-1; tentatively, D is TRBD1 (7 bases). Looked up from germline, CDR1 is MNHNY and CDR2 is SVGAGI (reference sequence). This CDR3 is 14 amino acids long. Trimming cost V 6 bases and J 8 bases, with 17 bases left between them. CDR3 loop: CASRDQGGRDEQFF. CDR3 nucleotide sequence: TGTGCCAGCAGAGATCAGGGGGGAAGGGATGAGCAGTTCTTC.

The CDR3 DNA reads as TGTGCCAGCAGCTCAGCTTACAGGGTCGACTACGAGCAGTACTTC. Translated: CASSSAYRVDYEQYF. The chain joins TRBV7-8 to TRBJ2-7; D may be TRBD1 (6 bases). Per germline, CDR1 SGHVS and CDR2 FQNEAQ. V shed 4 bases and J shed 3 bases, with 16 bases lying between them. The CDR3 has 15 residues.

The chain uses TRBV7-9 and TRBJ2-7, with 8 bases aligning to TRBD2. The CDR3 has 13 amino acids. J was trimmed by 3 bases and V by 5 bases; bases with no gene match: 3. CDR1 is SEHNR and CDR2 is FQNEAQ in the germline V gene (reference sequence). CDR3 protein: CASSPTSGYEQYF. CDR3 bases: TGTGCCAGCAGCCCAACTAGCGGCTACGAGCAGTACTTC. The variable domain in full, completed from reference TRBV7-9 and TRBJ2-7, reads DTGVSQNPRHKITKRGQNVTFRCDPISEHNRLYWYRQTLGQGPEFLTYFQNEAQLEKSRLLSDRFSAERPKGSFSTLEIQRTEQGDSAMYLCASSPTSGYEQYFGPGTRLTVT.

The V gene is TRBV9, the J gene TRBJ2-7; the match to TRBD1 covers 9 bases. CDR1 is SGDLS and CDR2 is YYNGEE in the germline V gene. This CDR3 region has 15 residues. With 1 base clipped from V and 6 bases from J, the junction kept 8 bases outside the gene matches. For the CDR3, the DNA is TGTGCCAGCAGCGTAAGGGACAGGGCTACGTTCGAGCAGTACTTC. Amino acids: CASSVRDRATFEQYF.

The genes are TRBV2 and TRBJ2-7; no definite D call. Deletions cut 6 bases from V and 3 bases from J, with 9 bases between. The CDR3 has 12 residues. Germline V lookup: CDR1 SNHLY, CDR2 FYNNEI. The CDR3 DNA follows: TGTGCCAGCAGCCTCAGTGGCTACGAGCAGTACTTC. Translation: CASSLSGYEQYF.

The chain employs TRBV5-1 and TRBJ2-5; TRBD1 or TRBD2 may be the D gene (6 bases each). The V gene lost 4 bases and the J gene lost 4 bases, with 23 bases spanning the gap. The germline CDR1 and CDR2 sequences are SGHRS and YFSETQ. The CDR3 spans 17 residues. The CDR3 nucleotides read TGCGCCAGCAGCCCAGGGGACGGAATCCCCGGGGGAGAGACCCAGTACTTC. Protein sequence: CASSPGDGIPGGETQYF.

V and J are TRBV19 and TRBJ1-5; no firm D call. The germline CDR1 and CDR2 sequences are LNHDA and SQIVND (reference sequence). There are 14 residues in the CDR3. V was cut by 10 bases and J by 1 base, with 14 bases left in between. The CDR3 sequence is CATRPAGSNQPQHF. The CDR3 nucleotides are TGTGCCACCAGACCCGCGGGAAGCAATCAGCCCCAGCATTTT.

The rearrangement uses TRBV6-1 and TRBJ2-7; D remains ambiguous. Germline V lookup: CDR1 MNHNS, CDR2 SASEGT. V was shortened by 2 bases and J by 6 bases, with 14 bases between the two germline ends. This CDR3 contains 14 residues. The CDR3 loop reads CASSERPPLGEQYF. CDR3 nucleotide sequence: TGTGCCAGCAGTGAACGGCCGCCTCTGGGCGAGCAGTACTTC.

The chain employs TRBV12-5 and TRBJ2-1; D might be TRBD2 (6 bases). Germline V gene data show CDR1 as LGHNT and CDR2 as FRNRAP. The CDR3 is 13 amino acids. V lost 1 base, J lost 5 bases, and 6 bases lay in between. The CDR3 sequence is CASGLAGDNEQFF. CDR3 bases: TGTGCTAGTGGTTTGGCGGGGGACAATGAGCAGTTCTTC.